Described below is a single T cell receptor (beta chain) sequence and its context. Only in-frame clones appear in the TCRdb table, and some are missing; sequencing was by immunoSEQ multiplex PCR. The sample consists of about 86,000 clones, around 87% of them appearing once. This entry is derived from a study of T cell responses to AZD1222 COVID-19 vaccine. In germline, CDR1 is LGHDT, CDR2 YNNKEL (reference sequence). CDR3 length equals 18 residues. Trimming cost V 4 bases and J 1 base; bases outside gene matches: 11. The V call is TRBV3-1 (or the pseudogene TRBV3-2), the J call TRBJ1-5; 9 nucleotides line up with TRBD1. Sample: peripheral blood, taken 28 days after the second AZD1222 dose. The origin of this receptor is an adult who received the AZD1222 COVID-19 vaccine. For the CDR3, the DNA is TGTGCCAGCAGCCCTAGGTGGACAGGGGATGCAAGCAATCAGCCCCAGCATTTT. This gives the protein CASSPRWTGDASNQPQHF.